These 17 T cell receptor beta chains were sequenced from one sample in a study of blood T cell repertoires in COVID-19. Here immunoSEQ multiplex PCR was the method, and the copy in TCRdb shows in-frame clones only, minus some. The sample lists about 180,000 clones, approximately 90% seen once, with around 1.4% in the top ten. The material sequenced was peripheral blood. These TCRs come from a woman between 45 and 60 years old with acute or convalescent COVID-19.

The chain joins TRBV5-1 to TRBJ2-2; 10 bases agree with TRBD2. The germline gives CDR1 SGHRS, CDR2 YFSETQ. The J segment lost 5 bases and the V segment lost 4 bases, leaving 8 bases of the junction unmatched. CDR3 size: 16 residues. As DNA, the CDR3 is TGCGCCAGCAGCCCAAGCGGGGGGGCCGAGACCGGGGAGCTGTTTTTT. Amino acids: CASSPSGGAETGELFF. Using reference TRBV5-1 and TRBJ2-2 for the parts outside the CDR3, the full variable domain is KAGVTQTPRYLIKTRGQQVTLSCSPISGHRSVSWYQQTPGQGLQFLFEYFSETQRNKGNFPGRFSGRQFSNSRSEMNVSTLELGDSALYLCASSPSGGAETGELFFGEGSRLTVL.

The rearrangement links TRBV3-1 (or the pseudogene TRBV3-2) to TRBJ2-1, with D possibly TRBD2 on 5 matching bases. Trimming took 0 bases from V and 4 from J, leaving 10 bases between them. The CDR3 has 15 residues. Germline CDR1 LGHDT, CDR2 YNNKEL (reference sequence). CDR3 nucleotides: TGTGCCAGCAGCCAAGATCTGGGAGATTACAATGAGCAGTTCTTC. Translation gives CASSQDLGDYNEQFF.

V and J are TRBV5-6 and TRBJ2-3, with a weak D call TRBD2 (6 bases). The V end lost 3 bases, the J end lost 4 bases, and 9 bases lay between the germline ends. The V gene's germline CDR1 is SGHDT and CDR2 YYEEEE. The CDR3 extends over 13 amino acids. The CDR3 is CASSSGDADTQYF. Here the CDR3 DNA reads TGTGCCAGCAGCTCGGGAGACGCAGATACGCAGTATTTT.

V is TRBV19 and J is TRBJ1-2, with D perhaps TRBD1 (5 bases). Germline V gene sequence: CDR1 LNHDA, CDR2 SQIVND (reference sequence). Trimming took off 0 bases at V and 8 bases at J, with 19 bases between the two ends. The CDR3 is 16 residues long. The CDR3 region is CASSIDEGGREDGYTF. The CDR3 DNA reads as TGTGCCAGTAGTATAGATGAAGGCGGCAGGGAAGACGGCTACACCTTC.

The chain recombines TRBV3-1 (or the pseudogene TRBV3-2) with TRBJ2-7, with TRBD1 matching 9 bases. Trimming took 0 bases from V and 12 from J; bases not matched to a gene: 12. Per germline, CDR1 LGHDT and CDR2 YNNKEL (reference sequence). The CDR3 is 15 amino acids. The CDR3 DNA follows: TGTGCCAGCAGCCAAGAGGGAGCCGGGACAGGGTTTCGGTACTTC. This translates into CASSQEGAGTGFRYF.

This sequence joins TRBV20-1 and TRBJ1-2, with 7 bases identical to TRBD1. The junction had 6 bases not matched to a gene; V was cut back by 3 bases and J by 5 bases. The CDR3 runs to 13 residues. CDR1 is DFQATT and CDR2 is SNEGSKA in the germline V gene (reference sequence). The DNA for the CDR3 is TGCAGTGCTAGTCAGGGGGACTTGTATGGCTACACCTTC. Amino acid sequence: CSASQGDLYGYTF.

This chain joins TRBV5-6 and TRBJ2-1; D is perhaps TRBD2 (5 bases). Germline V gives CDR1 SGHDT, CDR2 YYEEEE. There are 15 residues in the CDR3. V gave up 5 bases and J gave up 4 bases, with 16 bases separating them. In nucleotides, the CDR3 is TGTGCCAGCAGTGATCAAGCGGTCCCTTACAATGAGCAGTTCTTC. Translation gives CASSDQAVPYNEQFF.

This sequence joins TRBV7-2 and TRBJ2-1, with D possibly matching TRBD1 (7 bases). The CDR3 contains 15 residues. Looked up from germline, CDR1 is SGHTA and CDR2 is FQGNSA. The V and J ends lost 1 base and 10 bases respectively, with 17 bases between them. CDR3 coding DNA: TGTGCCAGCAGCTTAGGATTCAGGGGGGACCAGGAGCAGTTCTTC. Its translation: CASSLGFRGDQEQFF.

This clone was recorded only once. This chain links TRBV30 with TRBJ1-1; 7 positions match TRBD1. In germline, CDR1 is GTSNPN, CDR2 SVGIG (reference sequence). The CDR3 extends over 15 amino acids. The V gene end was trimmed by 7 bases and the J gene end by 0 bases; junction bases not matched to a gene: 11. The CDR3 spells CAYSRGPIMNTEAFF. The CDR3 DNA follows: TGTGCCTACTCTAGGGGGCCTATCATGAACACTGAAGCTTTCTTT.

This chain links TRBV19 with TRBJ2-2; perhaps TRBD1 as D (6 bases). This CDR3 has 12 residues. The V gene's germline CDR1 is LNHDA and CDR2 SQIVND (reference sequence). Between the trimmed V and J ends, which lost 6 bases and 9 bases, there was a span of 11 bases. The CDR3 DNA reads as TGTGCCAGTAGGTTGGGGGCCTGGGAGCTGTTTTTT. Its protein is CASRLGAWELFF.

This chain links TRBV9 with TRBJ1-4; D ambiguous. The germline V gene encodes CDR1 SGDLS and CDR2 YYNGEE. CDR3 length: 14 residues. The ends were cut back, 3 bases at V and 4 bases at J, with 10 bases in the middle. The DNA of the CDR3 is TGTGCCAGCAGCGCCGGCAGAGGTAATGAAAAACTGTTTTTT. It is translated as CASSAGRGNEKLFF.

The rearrangement joins TRBV4-1 to TRBJ2-2; 8 bases match TRBD2. The CDR3 is 18 residues long. CDR1 MGHRA and CDR2 YSYEKL come from the germline V gene. With V trimmed by 0 bases and J by 7 bases, 13 bases remained unmatched. CDR3 residues: CASSQELLGLAYNGELFF. The CDR3 bases are TGCGCCAGCAGCCAAGAACTTTTAGGACTAGCCTACAACGGGGAGCTGTTTTTT.

The chain combines TRBV27 with TRBJ1-4; D uncertain. The germline V gene encodes CDR1 MNHEY and CDR2 SMNVEV (reference sequence). The CDR3 spans 13 residues. The ends were cut back, 2 bases at V and 6 bases at J, with 7 bases in the middle. The CDR3 loop reads CASSLREDEKLFF. The CDR3 nucleotides are TGTGCCAGCAGTTTAAGGGAGGATGAAAAACTGTTTTTT.

CDR3 loop: CASSKLWGRTEAFF. CDR3 DNA sequence: TGTGCCAGCAGTAAGTTATGGGGGCGTACTGAAGCTTTCTTT. The chain joins TRBV5-5 to TRBJ1-1; tentatively, D is TRBD1 (6 bases). CDR3 length equals 14 residues. The V end was cut by 5 bases, the J end by 5 bases, with 16 bases between. Germline loops: CDR1 SGHKS, CDR2 YYEKEE (reference sequence).

V gene TRBV19 combines with J gene TRBJ1-1, with 9 bases that match TRBD1. V lost 6 bases, J lost 2 bases, and 4 bases stayed unmatched. Germline loops: CDR1 LNHDA, CDR2 SQIVND (reference sequence). This CDR3 is 14 amino acids long. The CDR3 region is CASRGQGRNTEAFF. Written as DNA, the CDR3 is TGTGCCAGTAGGGGACAGGGTCGAAACACTGAAGCTTTCTTT.

The V and J genes are TRBV4-3 and TRBJ2-5; TRBD2 is a possible D gene (5 bases). The V gene lost 3 bases and the J gene lost 5 bases, with 13 bases spanning the gap. The CDR3 has 14 amino acids. Germline V CDR1 and CDR2: LGHNA, YSLEER. The CDR3 protein is CASSQTLATETQYF. In nucleotides, the CDR3 is TGCGCCAGCAGCCAGACTCTAGCAACTGAGACCCAGTACTTC.

The chain is built from TRBV27 and TRBJ1-4; maybe TRBD1 (6 bases). The CDR3 contains 14 residues. CDR1 and CDR2 from the germline V gene are MNHEY and SMNVEV (reference sequence). Trimming pared 6 bases from V and 5 bases from J, leaving 13 bases between. The CDR3 spells CASRTDRTNEKLFF. The DNA for the CDR3 is TGTGCCAGCAGGACGGACAGAACGAATGAAAAACTGTTTTTT.